This is a list of T cell receptor beta chains from one sample in a study of blood T cells in healthy people across ages. One entry per CDR3 protein, called by TCRdb with MiXCR from the 5' RACE reads. Of around 900,000 distinct CDR3 sequences listed, roughly half are singletons. Sequenced input: blood. The receptors shown here come from a woman aged 55 to 70 in good health. CDR3s include the opening cysteine and the closing phenylalanine or tryptophan. Each record gives: CDR3 protein, CDR3 DNA, J gene, V gene, clone size, D gene. D genes are given only for firm matches. The size field is filled for only some rows; it gives once, few, many or a size class.

CDR3aa: CASSSTGVLIDEQFF
CDR3nt: TGTGCCAGCAGCTCTACAGGGGTGCTAATCGATGAGCAGTTCTTC
j_gene: TRBJ2-1
v_gene: TRBV7-6
abundance: few
d_gene: TRBD1

CDR3aa: CAISDELAGGLGAQYF
CDR3nt: TGTGCCATCAGTGATGAACTAGCGGGAGGTTTGGGGGCCCAGTACTTC
j_gene: TRBJ2-7
v_gene: TRBV10-3
abundance: .
d_gene: TRBD2

CDR3aa: CASSQTGTSGSNEQFF
CDR3nt: TGTGCCAGCAGCCAAACCGGGACTAGCGGGAGTAATGAGCAGTTCTTC
j_gene: TRBJ2-1
v_gene: TRBV4-2
abundance: .
d_gene: TRBD2

CDR3aa: CSATTGGEWFEQYF
CDR3nt: TGCAGTGCCACGACAGGGGGCGAATGGTTCGAGCAGTACTTC
j_gene: TRBJ2-7
v_gene: TRBV20-1
abundance: .
d_gene: TRBD1

CDR3aa: CASSQDKDRGRQWIGYTF
CDR3nt: TGCGCCAGCAGCCAAGATAAGGATAGGGGCCGACAGTGGATTGGCTACACCTTC
j_gene: TRBJ1-2
v_gene: TRBV4-3
abundance: many
d_gene: .

CDR3aa: CASSSGSLVLETQYF
CDR3nt: TGTGCCAGCAGTTCTGGGAGTTTAGTTTTGGAGACCCAGTACTTC
j_gene: TRBJ2-5
v_gene: TRBV27
abundance: few
d_gene: .

CDR3aa: CASSLSPWDTGDTQYF
CDR3nt: TGTGCCAGCAGCTTAAGTCCTTGGGACACGGGGGATACGCAGTATTTT
j_gene: TRBJ2-3
v_gene: TRBV7-3
abundance: .
d_gene: .

CDR3aa: CASSRPGTADFGYTF
CDR3nt: TGTGCCAGCAGCCGCCCCGGGACAGCAGATTTTGGCTACACCTTC
j_gene: TRBJ1-2
v_gene: TRBV3-1
abundance: .
d_gene: TRBD1

CDR3aa: CASSLRGTGLIQETQYF
CDR3nt: TGTGCCAGCAGTTTAAGAGGGACAGGGTTGATCCAAGAGACCCAGTACTTC
j_gene: TRBJ2-5
v_gene: TRBV27
abundance: .
d_gene: TRBD1

CDR3aa: CARADLSSYEQYF
CDR3nt: TGTGCCAGAGCGGACCTCAGCTCCTACGAGCAGTACTTC
j_gene: TRBJ2-7
v_gene: TRBV9
abundance: .
d_gene: .

CDR3aa: CATGKGSSYEQYF
CDR3nt: TGTGCCACCGGGAAGGGAAGCTCCTACGAGCAGTACTTC
j_gene: TRBJ2-7
v_gene: TRBV28
abundance: .
d_gene: .

CDR3aa: CASSLGATQETQYF
CDR3nt: TGCGCCAGCAGCTTGGGAGCGACCCAAGAGACCCAGTACTTC
j_gene: TRBJ2-5
v_gene: TRBV5-1
abundance: .
d_gene: .

CDR3aa: CSHSFQETQFF
CDR3nt: TGCAGTCACTCCTTCCAAGAGACCCAGTTCTTC
j_gene: TRBJ2-1
v_gene: TRBV20-1
abundance: once
d_gene: .

CDR3aa: CASSQERDGWAQQYF
CDR3nt: TGCGCCAGCAGCCAAGAAAGGGATGGGTGGGCACAGCAGTACTTC
j_gene: TRBJ2-7
v_gene: TRBV4-1
abundance: .
d_gene: .

CDR3aa: CATSRDLASGASVLTF
CDR3nt: TGTGCCACCAGCAGAGATCTGGCATCTGGGGCCAGCGTCCTGACTTTC
j_gene: TRBJ2-6
v_gene: TRBV15
abundance: .
d_gene: .

CDR3aa: CASRRIFRLARETQYF
CDR3nt: TGTGCCAGCAGAAGAATCTTCCGACTGGCCAGGGAGACCCAGTACTTC
j_gene: TRBJ2-5
v_gene: TRBV21-1
abundance: .
d_gene: .

CDR3aa: CASSLGTREGGQYF
CDR3nt: TGTGCCAGCAGCTTGGGGACTAGAGAGGGGGGGCAGTACTTC
j_gene: TRBJ2-7
v_gene: TRBV11-2
abundance: .
d_gene: TRBD2

CDR3aa: CASKTDRANQPQHF
CDR3nt: TGTGCCAGCAAAACCGACCGAGCTAATCAGCCCCAGCATTTT
j_gene: TRBJ1-5
v_gene: TRBV27
abundance: .
d_gene: .

CDR3aa: CASTSGAGSGANVLTF
CDR3nt: TGTGCCAGCACCTCTGGAGCGGGGAGTGGGGCCAACGTCCTGACTTTC
j_gene: TRBJ2-6
v_gene: TRBV5-4
abundance: few
d_gene: TRBD2

CDR3aa: CSARAGQPQHF
CDR3nt: TGCAGTGCTAGAGCAGGTCAGCCCCAGCATTTT
j_gene: TRBJ1-5
v_gene: TRBV20-1
abundance: .
d_gene: .

CDR3aa: CASSEFGREETQYF
CDR3nt: TGTGCCAGCAGTGAATTTGGACGGGAAGAGACCCAGTACTTC
j_gene: TRBJ2-5
v_gene: TRBV25-1
abundance: .
d_gene: .

CDR3aa: CATSRDEPDTQYF
CDR3nt: TGTGCCACCAGCAGAGATGAGCCGGATACGCAGTATTTT
j_gene: TRBJ2-3
v_gene: TRBV15
abundance: .
d_gene: .

CDR3aa: CASSAGQHNSPLHF
CDR3nt: TGTGCCAGCAGTGCGGGACAGCATAATTCACCCCTCCACTTT
j_gene: TRBJ1-6
v_gene: TRBV6-5
abundance: .
d_gene: TRBD1

CDR3aa: CASSQVTGRRGNEKLFF
CDR3nt: TGTGCCAGCAGCCAAGTGACAGGGAGGAGGGGTAATGAAAAACTGTTTTTT
j_gene: TRBJ1-4
v_gene: TRBV3-1
abundance: .
d_gene: TRBD1

CDR3aa: CASSSGGGPYNEQFF
CDR3nt: TGTGCCAGCAGCTCGGGTGGGGGGCCCTACAATGAGCAGTTCTTC
j_gene: TRBJ2-1
v_gene: TRBV5-4
abundance: .
d_gene: .

CDR3aa: CASSLRDQPPSEQYF
CDR3nt: TGTGCCAGCAGCTTACGGGACCAACCTCCTAGCGAGCAGTACTTC
j_gene: TRBJ2-7
v_gene: TRBV7-2
abundance: few
d_gene: .

CDR3aa: CASAPGTAYEQYF
CDR3nt: TGTGCCAGCGCCCCCGGGACGGCCTACGAGCAGTACTTC
j_gene: TRBJ2-7
v_gene: TRBV27
abundance: .
d_gene: .

CDR3aa: CASSQDPGFGGYTF
CDR3nt: TGTGCCAGCAGCCAAGATCCAGGTTTCGGAGGCTACACCTTC
j_gene: TRBJ1-2
v_gene: TRBV3-1
abundance: .
d_gene: .

CDR3aa: CASSQDSPTSGIRNEQYF
CDR3nt: TGCGCCAGCAGCCAAGATTCCCCCACTAGCGGGATAAGGAATGAGCAGTACTTC
j_gene: TRBJ2-7
v_gene: TRBV4-3
abundance: .
d_gene: TRBD2

CDR3aa: CASSLQGGASYEQYF
CDR3nt: TGTGCCAGCAGTCTACAGGGGGGCGCCTCCTACGAGCAGTACTTC
j_gene: TRBJ2-7
v_gene: TRBV6-2/TRBV6-3
abundance: .
d_gene: TRBD1

CDR3aa: CASSQEPSGDEAFF
CDR3nt: TGCGCCAGCAGCCAAGAACCCTCGGGGGATGAAGCTTTCTTT
j_gene: TRBJ1-1
v_gene: TRBV4-1
abundance: few
d_gene: .

CDR3aa: CASSLAPGSLAEAFF
CDR3nt: TGTGCCAGCAGCCTAGCGCCAGGGAGCTTGGCTGAAGCTTTCTTT
j_gene: TRBJ1-1
v_gene: TRBV4-2
abundance: .
d_gene: .

CDR3aa: CASSPWTDNQPQHF
CDR3nt: TGCGCCAGCAGCCCTTGGACCGATAATCAGCCCCAGCATTTT
j_gene: TRBJ1-5
v_gene: TRBV4-1
abundance: few
d_gene: .

CDR3aa: CASSLQLASKVRSEQYF
CDR3nt: TGTGCCAGCAGCTTACAACTAGCAAGCAAAGTCCGCAGTGAGCAGTACTTC
j_gene: TRBJ2-5
v_gene: TRBV7-2
abundance: .
d_gene: .

CDR3aa: CASSFEGNYGYTF
CDR3nt: TGTGCCAGCAGTTTCGAAGGGAACTATGGCTACACCTTC
j_gene: TRBJ1-2
v_gene: TRBV27
abundance: many
d_gene: .

CDR3aa: CASSFWGIRNEKLFF
CDR3nt: TGCGCCAGCAGCTTCTGGGGGATCAGGAATGAAAAACTGTTTTTT
j_gene: TRBJ1-4
v_gene: TRBV5-1
abundance: .
d_gene: .

CDR3aa: CSAPMQGAYEQYF
CDR3nt: TGCAGTGCCCCGATGCAGGGGGCTTACGAGCAGTACTTC
j_gene: TRBJ2-7
v_gene: TRBV20-1
abundance: .
d_gene: TRBD1

CDR3aa: CASSDLLSGMWPDTQYF
CDR3nt: TGCGCCAGCAGCGACCTCCTTAGCGGGATGTGGCCAGATACGCAGTATTTT
j_gene: TRBJ2-3
v_gene: TRBV5-1
abundance: .
d_gene: TRBD2

CDR3aa: CASSSDRAEKLFF
CDR3nt: TGTGCCAGCAGCTCCGACAGGGCCGAAAAACTGTTTTTT
j_gene: TRBJ1-4
v_gene: TRBV7-2
abundance: .
d_gene: TRBD1

CDR3aa: CASKGAEVSYEQYF
CDR3nt: TGTGCCAGCAAGGGAGCGGAGGTCTCCTACGAGCAGTACTTC
j_gene: TRBJ2-7
v_gene: TRBV6-5
abundance: few
d_gene: .

CDR3aa: CASSQDRTVSHEQYF
CDR3nt: TGCGCCAGCAGCCAAGACAGGACAGTTTCCCACGAGCAGTACTTC
j_gene: TRBJ2-7
v_gene: TRBV4-1
abundance: .
d_gene: .

CDR3aa: CASSPRDSEKLFF
CDR3nt: TGTGCCAGCAGTCCCCGGGACAGTGAAAAACTGTTTTTT
j_gene: TRBJ1-4
v_gene: TRBV28
abundance: .
d_gene: TRBD1

CDR3aa: CASSSPDRGLSYEQYF
CDR3nt: TGTGCCAGCAGTTCCCCGGACAGGGGACTGTCATACGAGCAGTACTTC
j_gene: TRBJ2-7
v_gene: TRBV28
abundance: once
d_gene: TRBD1

CDR3aa: CASSFVQQGGTDTQYF
CDR3nt: TGTGCCAGCAGCTTTGTCCAACAGGGAGGAACAGATACGCAGTATTTT
j_gene: TRBJ2-3
v_gene: TRBV5-6
abundance: .
d_gene: .

CDR3aa: CSARGQGRGGSYNEQFF
CDR3nt: TGCAGTGCCAGGGGCCAGGGAAGGGGTGGCTCCTACAATGAGCAGTTCTTC
j_gene: TRBJ2-1
v_gene: TRBV20-1
abundance: .
d_gene: .

CDR3aa: CASSLALVYGYTF
CDR3nt: TGTGCCAGCAGCCTAGCATTAGTCTATGGCTACACCTTC
j_gene: TRBJ1-2
v_gene: TRBV7-9
abundance: .
d_gene: .

CDR3aa: CSASDTSGPLEQFF
CDR3nt: TGCAGTGCCTCGGATACTAGCGGCCCCCTTGAGCAGTTCTTC
j_gene: TRBJ2-1
v_gene: TRBV20-1
abundance: .
d_gene: TRBD2

CDR3aa: CASSYRQGSGANVLTF
CDR3nt: TGCGCCAGCAGCTACCGACAGGGTTCCGGGGCCAACGTCCTGACTTTC
j_gene: TRBJ2-6
v_gene: TRBV5-1
abundance: .
d_gene: TRBD1